Presented here are 15 T cell receptor beta chains from one specimen sequenced in a study of blood T cells in healthy people across ages. A second 7 to 11 cycle PCR used barcoded and J-beta primers. From the 5' RACE reads, TCRdb called clonotypes with MiXCR, one entry per CDR3 protein. Altogether over 1,500,000 distinct CDR3 sequences are present, approximately 40% being singletons, with the ten largest covering roughly 24%. The sequencing input was blood. Every receptor here comes from a human donor in good health.

The rearrangement links TRBV2 to TRBJ1-1; maybe TRBD1 (6 bases). The CDR3 loop spans 12 amino acids. The germline V gene has CDR1 SNHLY and CDR2 FYNNEI. Trimming left V 4 bases short and J 10 bases short, with 13 bases between. CDR3 sequence reads: CASSGGQGSAFF. CDR3 in DNA: TGTGCCAGCAGTGGGGGGCAGGGCTCAGCTTTCTTT.

There are a few counts of this clonotype. The J gene is TRBJ1-5, the V gene TRBV28; 7 bases are shared with TRBD1. The germline V gene has CDR1 MDHEN and CDR2 SYDVKM. The CDR3 consists of 14 residues. V trimming: 4 bases; J trimming: 6 bases; junction bases outside the gene matches: 6. This CDR3 is CASSSTGATQPQHF. The CDR3, as DNA: TGTGCCAGCAGTTCCACAGGGGCGACTCAGCCCCAGCATTTT. Supplemented by reference TRBV28 and TRBJ1-5, the full variable domain reads DVKVTQSSRYLVKRTGEKVFLECVQDMDHENMFWYRQDPGLGLRLIYFSYDVKMKEKGDIPEGYSVSREKKERFSLILESASTNQTSMYLCASSSTGATQPQHFGDGTRLSIL.

This clonotype was counted a few times. V gene TRBV5-8 combines with J gene TRBJ2-7; tentative D call: TRBD1 (5 bases). CDR1 is SGHTS, CDR2 YDEGEE, per germline. The CDR3 sequence is 13 residues long. V was shortened by 1 base and J by 6 bases, with 11 bases between the two germline ends. CDR3 nucleotide sequence: TGTGCCAGCAGCTTGCAAGGGGCTAGCGAGCAGTACTTC. Encoded protein: CASSLQGASEQYF. The full variable domain, in which reference TRBV5-8 and TRBJ2-7 provide the parts outside the CDR3, is EAGVTQSPTHLIKTRGQQATLRCSPISGHTSVYWYQQALGLGLQFLLWYDEGEERNRGNFPPRFSGRQFPNYSSELNVNALELEDSALYLCASSLQGASEQYFGPGTRLTVT.

The chain carries TRBV19 and TRBJ1-1; a weak D match, TRBD1 (5 bases). Germline lookup yields CDR1 LNHDA and CDR2 SQIVND (reference sequence). This CDR3 contains 12 residues. V gave up 8 bases and J gave up 4 bases, with 11 bases separating them. This chain's CDR3 is CASYQGSTEAFF. DNA for the CDR3: TGTGCCAGTTATCAGGGTAGCACTGAAGCTTTCTTT.

This rearrangement joins TRBV7-2 to TRBJ1-2, with D possibly being TRBD1 (5 bases). Trimming took 2 bases from V and 4 from J, leaving 11 bases between them. The CDR3 runs to 14 residues. Per germline, CDR1 SGHTA and CDR2 FQGNSA. The CDR3 nucleotides are TGTGCCAGCAGCTTAAGCGGGGCCGTCTATGGCTACACCTTC. Translating gives CASSLSGAVYGYTF. Together with reference TRBV7-2 and TRBJ1-2, the CDR3 gives the full variable domain: GAGVSQSPSNKVTEKGKDVELRCDPISGHTALYWYRQSLGQGLEFLIYFQGNSAPDKSGLPSDRFSAERTGGSVSTLTIQRTQQEDSAVYLCASSLSGAVYGYTFGSGTRLTVV.

This clonotype showed up just a few times. The CDR3 DNA follows: TGCAGTGCTAGACCGGGACAGGGAGGGACAGATACGCAGTATTTT. Its translation: CSARPGQGGTDTQYF. V gene TRBV20-1 combines with J gene TRBJ2-3, with 9 bases aligning to TRBD1. The CDR3 runs 15 residues. The germline V gene encodes CDR1 DFQATT and CDR2 SNEGSKA (reference sequence). With V trimmed by 2 bases and J by 3 bases, 6 bases remained unmatched.

This clonotype has ten or more counts. This sequence joins TRBV27 and TRBJ1-2; D is ambiguous. Per the germline V gene, CDR1 is MNHEY and CDR2 is SMNVEV (reference sequence). Trimming took 5 bases from V and 1 from J, leaving 14 bases between them. The CDR3 loop spans 15 amino acids. CDR3 residues: CASSQDGLLNYGYTF. CDR3 bases: TGTGCCAGCAGTCAGGACGGACTCCTTAACTATGGCTACACCTTC.

This clonotype was picked up a small number of times. The chain is built from TRBV24-1 and TRBJ2-1; TRBD1 agrees at 10 bases. This CDR3 is built from 16 residues. V was pared by 1 base and J by 8 bases, with 7 bases of the junction left unmatched. Germline-derived CDR1 and CDR2 are KGHDR and SFDVKD. CDR3 DNA sequence: TGTGCCACCAGTGATTTAGATCGGGACAGGGGCGATGAGCAGTTCTTC. It yields the protein CATSDLDRDRGDEQFF.

The chain uses TRBV2 and TRBJ2-1; TRBD2 matches at 12 bases. V trimming: 6 bases; J trimming: 7 bases; junction bases outside the gene matches: 7. The germline CDR1 and CDR2 sequences are SNHLY and FYNNEI. This CDR3 contains 15 residues. In DNA, the CDR3 is TGTGCCAGCAGGGTCGGACTAGCGGGGTATAATGAGCAGTTCTTC. It yields the protein CASRVGLAGYNEQFF.

This clonotype has more than one count but fewer than ten. The chain couples TRBV20-1 to TRBJ2-1; 12 nucleotides line up with TRBD2. Germline lookup yields CDR1 DFQATT and CDR2 SNEGSKA (reference sequence). J was trimmed by 2 bases and V by 5 bases; bases with no gene match: 4. This CDR3 has 15 amino acids. CDR3 in DNA: TGCAGTGCTTTTCTAGCGGGGGGGCCCTACAATGAGCAGTTCTTC. The encoded protein is CSAFLAGGPYNEQFF.

The chain couples TRBV3-1 to TRBJ2-1, with D uncertain. Germline CDR1 LGHDT, CDR2 YNNKEL (reference sequence). The V end was cut by 6 bases, the J end by 9 bases, with 15 bases between. The CDR3 is 13 residues long. The CDR3 nucleotides read TGTGCCAGCAGTGATCGGCCCTTGGCTGAGCAGTTCTTC. Residues: CASSDRPLAEQFF.

The chain is built from TRBV20-1 and TRBJ2-5; either TRBD1 or TRBD2 may supply D (5 bases each). The CDR3 runs 13 residues. Germline V lookup: CDR1 DFQATT, CDR2 SNEGSKA (reference sequence). V lost 6 bases and J 1 base, leaving 12 bases between the germline ends. CDR3 amino acids: CSARRGPQETQYF. In DNA, the CDR3 is TGCAGTGCCCGAAGGGGACCCCAAGAGACCCAGTACTTC.

The rearrangement links TRBV5-5 to TRBJ1-2, with D uncertain. The CDR3 consists of 14 residues. V was clipped by 5 bases and J by 0 bases, with 11 bases between them. Per germline, CDR1 SGHKS and CDR2 YYEKEE (reference sequence). The CDR3 DNA reads as TGTGCCAGCAGTTACGGCAGATCTAACTATGGCTACACCTTC. Amino acid sequence: CASSYGRSNYGYTF.

This clonotype was seen a few times. The chain couples TRBV5-1 to TRBJ2-7; 9 bases agree with TRBD1. From germline, CDR1 is SGHRS and CDR2 YFSETQ. The trim removed 4 bases at V and 1 base at J, leaving 9 bases unmatched. This CDR3 is built from 16 residues. CDR3 amino acids: CASSTQQGARSYEQYF. CDR3 DNA sequence: TGCGCCAGCAGCACCCAACAGGGGGCAAGGTCCTACGAGCAGTACTTC.

The sample holds a few counts of this clonotype. The V call is TRBV7-6, the J call TRBJ1-5, with D maybe TRBD1 (5 bases). Trimming removed 5 bases at V and 6 bases at J, with 11 bases between. The CDR3 sequence is 13 residues long. From germline, CDR1 is SGHVS and CDR2 FNYEAQ. CDR3 bases: TGTGCCAGCAGCCCACAGGCTGGTCAGCCCCAGCATTTT. Amino acids: CASSPQAGQPQHF.